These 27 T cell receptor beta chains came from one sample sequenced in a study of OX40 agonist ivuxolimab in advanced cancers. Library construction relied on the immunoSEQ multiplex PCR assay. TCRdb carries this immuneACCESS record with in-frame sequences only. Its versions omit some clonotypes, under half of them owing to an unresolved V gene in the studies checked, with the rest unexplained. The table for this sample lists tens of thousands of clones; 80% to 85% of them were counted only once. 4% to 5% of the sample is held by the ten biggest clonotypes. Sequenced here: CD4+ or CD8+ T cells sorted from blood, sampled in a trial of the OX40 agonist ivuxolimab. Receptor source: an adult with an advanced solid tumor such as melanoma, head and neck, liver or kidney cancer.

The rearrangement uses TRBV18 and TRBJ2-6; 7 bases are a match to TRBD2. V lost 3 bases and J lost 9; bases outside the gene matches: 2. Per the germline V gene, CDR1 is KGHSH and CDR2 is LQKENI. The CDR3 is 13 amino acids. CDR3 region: CASSPTSDNVLTF. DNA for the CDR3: TGTGCCAGCTCACCCACTAGCGACAACGTCCTGACTTTC. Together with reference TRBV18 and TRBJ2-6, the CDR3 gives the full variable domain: NAGVMQNPRHLVRRRGQEARLRCSPMKGHSHVYWYRQLPEEGLKFMVYLQKENIIDESGMPKERFSAEFPKEGPSILRIQQVVRGDSAAYFCASSPTSDNVLTFGAGSRLTVL.

In nucleotides, the CDR3 is TGTGCCAGCAGCTATATAACGGGGCACCAAGAGACCCAGTACTTC. Protein product: CASSYITGHQETQYF. This chain links TRBV7-2 with TRBJ2-5, with D perhaps being TRBD1 or TRBD2 (5 bases each). This CDR3 is built from 15 residues. The V gene's germline CDR1 is SGHTA and CDR2 FQGNSA. V gave up 4 bases and J gave up 0 bases, with 12 bases separating them.

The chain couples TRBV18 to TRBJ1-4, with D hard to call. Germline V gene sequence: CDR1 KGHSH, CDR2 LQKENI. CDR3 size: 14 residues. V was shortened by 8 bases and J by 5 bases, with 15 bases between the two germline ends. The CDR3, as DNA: TGTGCCAGCACCGAGACGGTCCTCAATGAAAAACTGTTTTTT. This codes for CASTETVLNEKLFF.

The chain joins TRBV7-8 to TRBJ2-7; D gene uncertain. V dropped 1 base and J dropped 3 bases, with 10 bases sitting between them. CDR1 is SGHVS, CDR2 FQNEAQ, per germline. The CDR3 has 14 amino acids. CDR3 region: CASSLGGRNYEQYF. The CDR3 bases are TGTGCCAGCAGCTTAGGTGGCCGAAACTACGAGCAGTACTTC.

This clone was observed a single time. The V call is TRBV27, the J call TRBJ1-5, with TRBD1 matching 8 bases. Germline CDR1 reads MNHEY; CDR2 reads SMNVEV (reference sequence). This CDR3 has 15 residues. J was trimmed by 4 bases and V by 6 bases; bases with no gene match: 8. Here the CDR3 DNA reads TGTGCCAGCAGCCCTGACAGGGGCGCAAATCAGCCCCAGCATTTT. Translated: CASSPDRGANQPQHF.

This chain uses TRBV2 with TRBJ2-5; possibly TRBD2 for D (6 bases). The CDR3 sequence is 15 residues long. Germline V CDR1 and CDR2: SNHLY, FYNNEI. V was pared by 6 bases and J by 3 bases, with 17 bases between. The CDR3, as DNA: TGTGCCAGCAGCCCGAGGTGGGGGACTGAAGAGACCCAGTACTTC. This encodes CASSPRWGTEETQYF.

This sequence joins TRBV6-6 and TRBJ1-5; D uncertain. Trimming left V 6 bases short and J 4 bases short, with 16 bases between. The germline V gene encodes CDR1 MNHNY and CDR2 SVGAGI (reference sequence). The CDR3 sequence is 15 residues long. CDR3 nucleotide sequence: TGTGCCAGCAGGGCAGTAACGGGCCTAAATCAGCCCCAGCATTTT. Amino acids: CASRAVTGLNQPQHF.

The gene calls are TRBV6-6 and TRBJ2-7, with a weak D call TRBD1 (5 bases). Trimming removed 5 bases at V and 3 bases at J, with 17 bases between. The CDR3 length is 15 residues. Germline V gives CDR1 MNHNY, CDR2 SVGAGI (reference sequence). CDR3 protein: CASSPRTNTIYEQYF. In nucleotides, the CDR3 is TGTGCCAGCAGTCCTCGGACAAACACCATCTACGAGCAGTACTTC.

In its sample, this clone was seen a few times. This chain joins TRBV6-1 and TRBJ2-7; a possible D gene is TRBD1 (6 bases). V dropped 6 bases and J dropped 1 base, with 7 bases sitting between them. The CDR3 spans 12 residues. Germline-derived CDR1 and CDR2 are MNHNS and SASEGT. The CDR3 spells CASRRGSYEQYF. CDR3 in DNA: TGTGCCAGCAGAAGGGGGTCCTACGAGCAGTACTTC.

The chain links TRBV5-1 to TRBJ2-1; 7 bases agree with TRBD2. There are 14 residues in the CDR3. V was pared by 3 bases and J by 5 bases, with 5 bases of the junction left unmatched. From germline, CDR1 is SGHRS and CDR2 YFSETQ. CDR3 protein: CASSSTSTHNEQFF. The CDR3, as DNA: TGCGCCAGCAGCTCGACTAGCACCCACAATGAGCAGTTCTTC.

The CDR3 DNA follows: TGTGCCAGCAGCTCGATCGGGGGTAGATCCTCCTACGAGCAGTACTTC. It encodes CASSSIGGRSSYEQYF. The chain links TRBV5-5 to TRBJ2-7, with D possibly being TRBD2 (6 bases). Germline assignment: CDR1 SGHKS and CDR2 YYEKEE (reference sequence). The CDR3 sequence is 16 residues long. V was clipped by 3 bases and J by 0 bases, with 16 bases between them.

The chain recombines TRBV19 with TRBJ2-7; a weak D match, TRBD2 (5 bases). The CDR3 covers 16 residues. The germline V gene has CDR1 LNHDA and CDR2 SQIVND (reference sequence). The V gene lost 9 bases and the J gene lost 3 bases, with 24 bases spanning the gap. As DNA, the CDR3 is TGTGCCAGCAGTCGGGAACTGTCAGGTGTCGGCTACGAGCAGTACTTC. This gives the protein CASSRELSGVGYEQYF.

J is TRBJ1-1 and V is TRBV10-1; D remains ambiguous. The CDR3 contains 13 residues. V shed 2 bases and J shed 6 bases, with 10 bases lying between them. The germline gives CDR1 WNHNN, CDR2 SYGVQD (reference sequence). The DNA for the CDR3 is TGCGCCAGCAGTGAGACGGTTGTCGCTGAAGCTTTCTTT. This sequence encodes CASSETVVAEAFF.

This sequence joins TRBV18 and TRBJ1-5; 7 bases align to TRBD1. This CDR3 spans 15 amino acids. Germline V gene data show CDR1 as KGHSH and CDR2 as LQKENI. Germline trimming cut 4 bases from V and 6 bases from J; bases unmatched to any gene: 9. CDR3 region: CASSQQGKGAQPQHF. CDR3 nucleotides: TGTGCCAGCTCACAACAGGGGAAAGGTGCTCAGCCCCAGCATTTT. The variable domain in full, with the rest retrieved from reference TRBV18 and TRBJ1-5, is NAGVMQNPRHLVRRRGQEARLRCSPMKGHSHVYWYRQLPEEGLKFMVYLQKENIIDESGMPKERFSAEFPKEGPSILRIQQVVRGDSAAYFCASSQQGKGAQPQHFGDGTRLSIL.

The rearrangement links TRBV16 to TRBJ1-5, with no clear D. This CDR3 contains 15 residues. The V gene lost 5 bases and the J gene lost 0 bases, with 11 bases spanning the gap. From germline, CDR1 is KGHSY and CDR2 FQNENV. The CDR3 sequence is CASSFGPVSNQPQHF. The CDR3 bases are TGTGCCAGCAGCTTCGGACCCGTTAGCAATCAGCCCCAGCATTTT.

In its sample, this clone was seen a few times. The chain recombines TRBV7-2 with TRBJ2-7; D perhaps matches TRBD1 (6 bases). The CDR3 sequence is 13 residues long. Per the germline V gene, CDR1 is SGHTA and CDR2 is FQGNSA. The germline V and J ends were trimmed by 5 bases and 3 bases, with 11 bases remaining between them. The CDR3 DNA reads TGTGCCAGCAGCATGGGACACCGCTACGAGCAGTACTTC. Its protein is CASSMGHRYEQYF.

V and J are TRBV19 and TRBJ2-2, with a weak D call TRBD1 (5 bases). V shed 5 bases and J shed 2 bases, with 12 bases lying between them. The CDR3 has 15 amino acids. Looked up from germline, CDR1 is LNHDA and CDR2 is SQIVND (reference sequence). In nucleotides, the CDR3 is TGTGCCAGTAGTTTACAAGACAGAAACACCGGGGAGCTGTTTTTT. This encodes CASSLQDRNTGELFF. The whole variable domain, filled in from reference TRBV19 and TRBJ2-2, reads DGGITQSPKYLFRKEGQNVTLSCEQNLNHDAMYWYRQDPGQGLRLIYYSQIVNDFQKGDIAEGYSVSREKKESFPLTVTSAQKNPTAFYLCASSLQDRNTGELFFGEGSRLTVL.

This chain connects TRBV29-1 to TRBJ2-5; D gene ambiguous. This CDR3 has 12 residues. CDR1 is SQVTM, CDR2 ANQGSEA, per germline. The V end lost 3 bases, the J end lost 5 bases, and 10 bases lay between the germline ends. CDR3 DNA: TGCAGCGTTGATAGTAGATCGGAGACCCAGTACTTC. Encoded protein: CSVDSRSETQYF.

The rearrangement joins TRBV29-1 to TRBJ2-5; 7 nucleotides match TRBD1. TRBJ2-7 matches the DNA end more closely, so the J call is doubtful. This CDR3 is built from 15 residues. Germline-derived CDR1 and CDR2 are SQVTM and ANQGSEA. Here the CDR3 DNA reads TGCAGCGCCCTCGTTTGGGACAGACTTGACTACGAGCAGTACTTC. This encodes CSALVWDRLDYEQYF.

The CDR3 spells CASSDRRGGPAEQYF. CDR3 DNA: TGTGCCAGCAGCGACCGCCGCGGAGGACCAGCCGAGCAGTACTTC. The V gene is TRBV6-1, the J gene TRBJ2-7, with D possibly matching TRBD2 (5 bases). Trimming removed 6 bases at V and 6 bases at J, with 21 bases between. From germline, CDR1 is MNHNS and CDR2 SASEGT. The CDR3 is 15 residues long.

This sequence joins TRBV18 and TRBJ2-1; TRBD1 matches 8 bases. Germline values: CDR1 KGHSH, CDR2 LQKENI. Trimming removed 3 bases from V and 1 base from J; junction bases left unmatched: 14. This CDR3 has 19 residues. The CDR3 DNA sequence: TGTGCCAGCTCACCTCCAAACCCGGCAGGGGGCGTATCCTACAATGAGCAGTTCTTC. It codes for CASSPPNPAGGVSYNEQFF.

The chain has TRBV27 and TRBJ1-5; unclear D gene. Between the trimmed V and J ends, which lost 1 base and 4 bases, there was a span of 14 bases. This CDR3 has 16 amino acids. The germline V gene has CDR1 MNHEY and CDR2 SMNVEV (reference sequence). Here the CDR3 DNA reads TGTGCCAGCAGTTTATATGCGGACCTCGGAAATCAGCCCCAGCATTTT. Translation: CASSLYADLGNQPQHF.

The CDR3 coding sequence is TGTGCCAGCAGCCCATGGACTAGCGGGAGTGATGGTTACACCGGGGAGCTGTTTTTT. Protein: CASSPWTSGSDGYTGELFF. The J gene is TRBJ2-2, the V gene TRBV11-3; the match to TRBD2 covers 13 bases. This CDR3 region has 19 residues. Germline V CDR1 and CDR2: SGHNT, YENEEA. V lost 5 bases to trimming and J lost 3 bases; unmatched junction nucleotides: 12. The full variable domain, completed using reference TRBV11-3 and TRBJ2-2, is EAGVVQSPRYKIIEKKQPVAFWCNPISGHNTLYWYLQNLGQGPELLIRYENEEAVDDSQLPKDRFSAERLKGVDSTLKIQPAELGDSAVYLCASSPWTSGSDGYTGELFFGEGSRLTVL.

CDR3 region: CASSLRLAGGLLPGDEQFF. For the CDR3, the DNA is TGTGCCAGCAGCTTGAGACTAGCGGGAGGGCTTCTTCCAGGCGATGAGCAGTTCTTC. The rearrangement links TRBV7-8 to TRBJ2-1; 14 bases agree with TRBD2. The CDR3 is made up of 19 amino acids. Germline V gene lookup returns CDR1 SGHVS and CDR2 FQNEAQ. The J segment lost 8 bases and the V segment lost 3 bases, leaving 15 bases of the junction unmatched.

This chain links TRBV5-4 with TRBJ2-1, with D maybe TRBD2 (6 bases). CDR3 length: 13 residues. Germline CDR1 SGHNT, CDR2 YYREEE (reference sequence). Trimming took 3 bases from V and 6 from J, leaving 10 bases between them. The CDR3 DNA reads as TGTGCCAGCAGCTCCCGGGACTTCAATGAGCAGTTCTTC. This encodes CASSSRDFNEQFF.

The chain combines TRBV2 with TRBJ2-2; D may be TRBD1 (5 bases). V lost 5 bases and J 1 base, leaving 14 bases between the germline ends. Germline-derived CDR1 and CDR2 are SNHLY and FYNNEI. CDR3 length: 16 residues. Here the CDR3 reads CASSWSSTGNTGELFF. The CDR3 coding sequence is TGTGCCAGCAGTTGGTCCTCCACAGGGAACACCGGGGAGCTGTTTTTT.

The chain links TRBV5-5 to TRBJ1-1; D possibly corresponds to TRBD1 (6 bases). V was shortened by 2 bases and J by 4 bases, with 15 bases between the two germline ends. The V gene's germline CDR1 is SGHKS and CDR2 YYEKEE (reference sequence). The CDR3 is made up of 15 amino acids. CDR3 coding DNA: TGTGCCAGCAGCTTCCAGGGGTTAGCGGGCACTGAAGCTTTCTTT. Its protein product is CASSFQGLAGTEAFF.